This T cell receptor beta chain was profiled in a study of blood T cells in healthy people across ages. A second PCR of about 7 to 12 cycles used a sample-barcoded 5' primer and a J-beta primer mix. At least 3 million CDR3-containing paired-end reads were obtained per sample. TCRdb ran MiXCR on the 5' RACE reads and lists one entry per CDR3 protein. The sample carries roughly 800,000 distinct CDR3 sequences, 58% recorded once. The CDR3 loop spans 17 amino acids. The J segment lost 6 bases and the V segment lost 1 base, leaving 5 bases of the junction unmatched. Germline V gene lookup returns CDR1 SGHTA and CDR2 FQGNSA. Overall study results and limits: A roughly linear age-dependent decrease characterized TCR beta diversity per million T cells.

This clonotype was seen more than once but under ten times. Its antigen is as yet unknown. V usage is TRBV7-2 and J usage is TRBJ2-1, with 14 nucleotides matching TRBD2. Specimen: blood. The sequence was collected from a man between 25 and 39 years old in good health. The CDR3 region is CASSLVGGTSGGNEQFF. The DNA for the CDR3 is TGTGCCAGCAGCTTAGTCGGTGGGACTAGCGGGGGCAATGAGCAGTTCTTC.